The 30 T cell receptor beta chains below were found in one sample sequenced in a study of blood T cell repertoires in COVID-19. Some clones are missing from TCRdb's copy, which holds only in-frame ones; the method was immunoSEQ multiplex PCR. Of about 160,000 clones listed, 80% to 95% are singletons. The source material was peripheral blood. Every receptor here comes from a man aged 25-45 years with COVID-19, enrolled during active disease.

The chain uses TRBV10-3 and TRBJ2-4; 9 positions agree with TRBD1. From germline, CDR1 is ENHRY and CDR2 SYGVKD. The junction had 9 bases not matched to a gene; V was cut back by 10 bases and J by 5 bases. CDR3 length: 14 amino acids. As DNA, the CDR3 is TGTGCCACCAGCTACAGGGGGCGCGAAAACATTCAGTACTTC. This translates into CATSYRGRENIQYF.

This clone was detected a few times. This sequence joins TRBV19 and TRBJ2-3; 10 bases map to TRBD2. With 4 bases clipped from V and 4 bases from J, the junction kept 2 bases outside the gene matches. There are 14 residues in the CDR3. CDR1 LNHDA and CDR2 SQIVND come from the germline V gene (reference sequence). The CDR3 sequence: CASSSSGRSDTQYF. For the CDR3, the DNA is TGTGCCAGTAGTAGTAGCGGGAGGTCAGATACGCAGTATTTT.

The rearrangement links TRBV27 to TRBJ2-5, with 11 nucleotides matching TRBD2. The CDR3 runs 17 residues. Germline CDR1 is MNHEY and CDR2 is SMNVEV (reference sequence). J was trimmed by 4 bases and V by 5 bases; bases with no gene match: 12. The CDR3 spells CASSPGTSGTYRETQYF. The CDR3 bases are TGTGCCAGCAGTCCCGGGACTAGCGGTACCTACCGAGAGACCCAGTACTTC.

The rearrangement joins TRBV6-5 to TRBJ2-7; D call uncertain. Trimming pared 8 bases from V and 2 bases from J, leaving 16 bases between. This CDR3 has 14 residues. Germline values: CDR1 MNHEY, CDR2 SVGAGI. This chain's CDR3 is CASSQVGSTYEQYF. The CDR3 region has the DNA TGTGCCAGCTCCCAGGTGGGCTCCACCTACGAGCAGTACTTC.

The table lists this clone with a count of one. The CDR3, as DNA: TGTGCCAGCAGCTTACACAGACAAGAGACCCAGTACTTC. Amino acid sequence: CASSLHRQETQYF. The rearrangement uses TRBV7-2 and TRBJ2-5; D remains ambiguous. The CDR3 is made up of 13 amino acids. Trimming took 2 bases from V and 2 from J, leaving 6 bases between them. The germline V gene encodes CDR1 SGHTA and CDR2 FQGNSA.

This clone was counted once. The chain couples TRBV3-1 (or the pseudogene TRBV3-2) to TRBJ1-1; 8 nucleotides match TRBD1. This CDR3 region has 15 residues. CDR1 is LGHDT and CDR2 is YNNKEL in the germline V gene (reference sequence). The ends lost 0 bases at V and 3 bases at J; junction bases unmatched: 3. The CDR3 sequence: CASSQDRGQDTEAFF. In DNA form, the CDR3 reads TGTGCCAGCAGCCAAGACAGGGGGCAGGACACTGAAGCTTTCTTT.

Of note for this clone: Other DNA sequences in the sample encode the same CDR3. V is TRBV18 and J is TRBJ2-2; 7 bases are a match to TRBD1. The CDR3 has 17 amino acids. The trim removed 3 bases at V and 4 bases at J, leaving 11 bases unmatched. Germline V gene lookup returns CDR1 KGHSH and CDR2 LQKENI. CDR3 residues: CASSPRPTGLGTGELFF. CDR3 DNA sequence: TGTGCCAGCTCACCTCGCCCGACAGGGTTGGGCACCGGGGAGCTGTTTTTT.

The J gene is TRBJ2-3, the V gene TRBV7-3, with D perhaps matching TRBD2 (5 bases). CDR3 length: 17 amino acids. Germline assignment: CDR1 SGHTA and CDR2 FQGTGA. V was shortened by 0 bases and J by 2 bases, with 15 bases between the two germline ends. The CDR3 bases are TGTGCCAGCAGCTTAACAGTGGAGGTACTCTACACAGATACGCAGTATTTT. Protein: CASSLTVEVLYTDTQYF.

The rearrangement links TRBV7-2 to TRBJ1-5; D gene uncertain. The V end lost 5 bases, the J end lost 6 bases, and 14 bases lay between the germline ends. The CDR3 is made up of 14 amino acids. The germline V gene has CDR1 SGHTA and CDR2 FQGNSA. The CDR3 sequence: CASSQSVMGQPQHF. CDR3 in DNA: TGTGCCAGCAGCCAGAGCGTGATGGGTCAGCCCCAGCATTTT.

This chain connects TRBV7-3 to TRBJ2-3; TRBD2 matches at 11 bases. V gave up 4 bases and J gave up 5 bases; unmatched junction bases: 5. This CDR3 contains 15 residues. Germline lookup yields CDR1 SGHTA and CDR2 FQGTGA. The CDR3 sequence: CASSSGTSGGDTQYF. DNA for the CDR3: TGTGCCAGCAGCTCCGGGACTAGCGGAGGAGATACGCAGTATTTT.

The chain combines TRBV5-4 with TRBJ2-3, with a possible D match to TRBD2 (5 bases). The V end lost 4 bases, the J end lost 2 bases, and 5 bases lay between the germline ends. This CDR3 spans 12 amino acids. From germline, CDR1 is SGHNT and CDR2 YYREEE (reference sequence). The DNA for the CDR3 is TGTGCCAGCAGCCGGGACACAGATACGCAGTATTTT. This gives the protein CASSRDTDTQYF.

V and J are TRBV21-1 and TRBJ1-1. TRBV21-1 is termed a pseudogene. The CDR3 extends over 13 amino acids. The CDR3, as DNA: TGTGCCAGCAGCAAACTTATGAACACTGAAGCTTTCTTT. Protein product: CASSKLMNTEAFF.

This chain joins TRBV9 and TRBJ2-1; TRBD2 matches 9 bases. CDR1 and CDR2 (germline): SGDLS, YYNGEE. The junction had 3 bases not matched to a gene; V was cut back by 3 bases and J by 2 bases. There are 15 residues in the CDR3. The CDR3 nucleotides are TGTGCCAGCAGCGCCGGGACTAGCCCCTACAATGAGCAGTTCTTC. Its protein is CASSAGTSPYNEQFF.

This clone occurred a few times. V and J are TRBV6-5 and TRBJ2-7; 8 bases are a match to TRBD2. The J segment lost 3 bases and the V segment lost 5 bases, leaving 6 bases of the junction unmatched. The CDR3 sequence is 14 residues long. The germline V gene has CDR1 MNHEY and CDR2 SVGAGI. The CDR3: CASSRLAPSYEQYF. CDR3 nucleotides: TGTGCCAGCAGTAGACTAGCGCCCAGCTACGAGCAGTACTTC.

This sequence joins TRBV19 and TRBJ2-7; weak D call: TRBD2 (5 bases). Trimming left V 0 bases short and J 0 bases short, with 15 bases between. The germline V gene encodes CDR1 LNHDA and CDR2 SQIVND (reference sequence). The CDR3 is 17 residues long. In nucleotides, the CDR3 is TGTGCCAGTAGTATAGAGGGCCAGGACTCCCTCTCCTACGAGCAGTACTTC. Protein: CASSIEGQDSLSYEQYF.

This clone was picked up a small number of times. J is TRBJ2-5 and V is TRBV27; D gene unclear. The CDR3 totals 15 residues. Germline CDR1 and CDR2: MNHEY and SMNVEV (reference sequence). V lost 8 bases, J lost 2 bases, and 18 bases lay in between. The DNA for the CDR3 is TGTGCCAGCGCTGATCGCGGCGCCCCGCAAGAGACCCAGTACTTC. Its translation: CASADRGAPQETQYF.

As regards this clone: Within the sample, other DNA sequences also encode this same CDR3. The CDR3 nucleotides read TGTGCCAGCAGTCTTCGCACTGAAGCTTTCTTT. Encoded protein: CASSLRTEAFF. The V and J genes are TRBV12-3 or TRBV12-4 and TRBJ1-1, with D uncertain. V was pared by 5 bases and J by 4 bases, with 5 bases between. This CDR3 comprises 11 residues.

The chain joins TRBV6-8 to TRBJ1-4, with 9 bases that match TRBD1. V dropped 9 bases and J dropped 10; count of bases not matched to a gene: 0. The germline CDR1 and CDR2 sequences are MNHGY and SAAAGT. CDR3 length: 10 residues. CDR3 DNA: TGTGCCAGGGACAGGGGAAAACTGTTTTTT. Its protein product is CARDRGKLFF.

This chain uses TRBV6-5 with TRBJ1-1; no clear D gene. V dropped 7 bases and J dropped 1 base, with 10 bases sitting between them. Germline V gene data show CDR1 as MNHEY and CDR2 as SVGAGI. The CDR3 is 13 residues long. The CDR3 spells CASTLSGNTEAFF. The CDR3 region has the DNA TGTGCCAGCACCCTATCAGGGAACACTGAAGCTTTCTTT.

The count of this clone is one. This sequence joins TRBV18 and TRBJ2-1, with D tentatively TRBD2 (5 bases). The CDR3 covers 16 residues. Germline CDR1 and CDR2: KGHSH and LQKENI. Trimming shortened V by 1 base and J by 8 bases, and 18 bases separated the two germline ends. This CDR3 reads CASSPQVAHLDDEQFF. The CDR3 DNA sequence: TGTGCCAGCTCACCACAAGTAGCGCATCTAGATGATGAGCAGTTCTTC.

The chain couples TRBV12-3 or TRBV12-4 to TRBJ2-1, with 8 bases identical to TRBD1. Trimming took 8 bases from V and 6 from J; bases not matched to a gene: 3. The length of the CDR3 is 12 residues. CDR3 sequence: CASEGQGNEQFF. In nucleotides, the CDR3 is TGTGCCAGCGAAGGACAGGGCAATGAGCAGTTCTTC.

This chain links TRBV5-5 with TRBJ1-4, with TRBD1 as a possible D gene (6 bases). Looked up from germline, CDR1 is SGHKS and CDR2 is YYEKEE (reference sequence). CDR3 length equals 16 residues. V dropped 7 bases and J dropped 7 bases, with 23 bases sitting between them. CDR3 sequence reads: CASGPEGHSLGEKLFF. The CDR3, as DNA: TGTGCCAGCGGCCCTGAGGGACACAGTTTAGGTGAAAAACTGTTTTTT.

The V and J genes are TRBV28 and TRBJ1-2; a possible D gene is TRBD1 (6 bases). Germline V gene lookup returns CDR1 MDHEN and CDR2 SYDVKM. The CDR3 runs to 13 residues. V was pared by 10 bases and J by 7 bases, with 19 bases between. CDR3 region: CATNGGGLAGYTF. Here the CDR3 DNA reads TGTGCCACAAACGGGGGGGGGCTTGCTGGCTACACCTTC.

The V and J genes are TRBV12-3 or TRBV12-4 and TRBJ2-7; perhaps TRBD1 as D (5 bases). V lost 2 bases and J lost 3, with 8 bases in between. The length of the CDR3 is 13 residues. The CDR3 region has the DNA TGTGCCAGCAGTTTATGGCAGGGCTACGAGCAGTACTTC. The encoded protein is CASSLWQGYEQYF.

This sequence joins TRBV11-2 and TRBJ2-5; 12 bases align to TRBD2. Unmatched junction bases numbered 8, after V lost 2 bases and J lost 4 bases. Germline CDR1 reads SGHAT; CDR2 reads FQNNGV. This CDR3 is 17 amino acids long. CDR3 sequence reads: CASSLLAGGLSVETQYF. CDR3 DNA: TGTGCCAGCAGCTTACTAGCGGGGGGGTTAAGTGTAGAGACCCAGTACTTC.

V usage is TRBV19 and J usage is TRBJ2-1; 12 positions agree with TRBD2. The germline V gene has CDR1 LNHDA and CDR2 SQIVND (reference sequence). This CDR3 spans 14 amino acids. V shed 5 bases and J 6 bases; nucleotides not matched to a gene: 2. CDR3 bases: TGTGCCAGTAGTCCTAGCGGGGGGGCCAATGAGCAGTTCTTC. This gives the protein CASSPSGGANEQFF. Looking up the rest from reference TRBV19 and TRBJ2-1 gives the full variable domain: DGGITQSPKYLFRKEGQNVTLSCEQNLNHDAMYWYRQDPGQGLRLIYYSQIVNDFQKGDIAEGYSVSREKKESFPLTVTSAQKNPTAFYLCASSPSGGANEQFFGPGTRLTVL.

The CDR3 protein is CASVQRRYRETQYF. The CDR3 DNA reads as TGTGCCAGCGTCCAGAGGCGGTATAGAGAGACCCAGTACTTC. V and J are TRBV5-6 and TRBJ2-5; D not resolved. Per the germline V gene, CDR1 is SGHDT and CDR2 is YYEEEE. CDR3 length: 14 residues. V was pared by 7 bases and J by 4 bases, with 17 bases between.

CDR3 coding DNA: TGCGCCAGCAGTGAGTCGAAGGAGGGGGCGAGGACTGAAGCTTTCTTT. Its translation is CASSESKEGARTEAFF. The V and J genes are TRBV10-1 and TRBJ1-1; 7 bases agree with TRBD1. The CDR3 is made up of 16 amino acids. Trimming at V came to 0 bases and at J to 5 bases, leaving 9 bases not matched to a gene. The germline gives CDR1 WNHNN, CDR2 SYGVQD (reference sequence).

This sequence joins TRBV7-3 and TRBJ2-1; 7 nucleotides line up with TRBD1. This CDR3 has 14 amino acids. J lost 6 bases, V lost 2 bases, and 4 bases had no gene match. Germline V gives CDR1 SGHTA, CDR2 FQGTGA. The CDR3 coding sequence is TGTGCCAGCAGCTTACTTTCAGGGGGCAATGAGCAGTTCTTC. It yields the protein CASSLLSGGNEQFF. The entire variable domain, with the rest obtained from reference TRBV7-3 and TRBJ2-1, is as follows: GAGVSQTPSNKVTEKGKYVELRCDPISGHTALYWYRQSLGQGPEFLIYFQGTGAADDSGLPNDRFFAVRPEGSVSTLKIQRTERGDSAVYLCASSLLSGGNEQFFGPGTRLTVL.

The genes are TRBV6-5 and TRBJ2-5, with TRBD1 as a possible D gene (7 bases). V was cut by 6 bases and J by 5 bases, with 13 bases left in between. Germline V gene lookup returns CDR1 MNHEY and CDR2 SVGAGI. There are 13 residues in the CDR3. CDR3 nucleotides: TGTGCCAGCAGGTCGACAGGGACTGAGACCCAGTACTTC. Translation gives CASRSTGTETQYF.